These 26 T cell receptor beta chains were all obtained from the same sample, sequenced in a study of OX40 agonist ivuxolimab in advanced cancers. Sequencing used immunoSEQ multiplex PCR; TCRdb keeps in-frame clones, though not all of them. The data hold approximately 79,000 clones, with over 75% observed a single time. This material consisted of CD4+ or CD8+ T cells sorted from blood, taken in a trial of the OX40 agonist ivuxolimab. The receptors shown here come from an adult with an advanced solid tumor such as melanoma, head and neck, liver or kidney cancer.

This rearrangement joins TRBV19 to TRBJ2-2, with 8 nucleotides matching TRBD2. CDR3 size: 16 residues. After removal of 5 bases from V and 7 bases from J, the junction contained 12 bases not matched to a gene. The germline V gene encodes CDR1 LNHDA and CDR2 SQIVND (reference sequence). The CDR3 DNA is TGTGCCAGTAGTCTCTACGGGACTAGGGGGTTCGGGGAGCTGTTTTTT. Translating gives CASSLYGTRGFGELFF.

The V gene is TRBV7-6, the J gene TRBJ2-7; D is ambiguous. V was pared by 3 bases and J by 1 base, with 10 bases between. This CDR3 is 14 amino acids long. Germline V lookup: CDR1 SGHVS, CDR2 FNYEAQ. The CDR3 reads CASSFRSQSYEQYF. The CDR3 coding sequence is TGTGCCAGCAGCTTTAGATCCCAGTCCTACGAGCAGTACTTC.

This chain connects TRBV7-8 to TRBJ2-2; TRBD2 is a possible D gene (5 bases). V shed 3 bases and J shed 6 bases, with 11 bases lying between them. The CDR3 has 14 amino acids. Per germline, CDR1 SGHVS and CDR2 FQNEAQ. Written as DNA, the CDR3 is TGTGCCAGCAGCTTCCCCGGAGGTCCCGGGGAGCTGTTTTTT. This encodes CASSFPGGPGELFF.

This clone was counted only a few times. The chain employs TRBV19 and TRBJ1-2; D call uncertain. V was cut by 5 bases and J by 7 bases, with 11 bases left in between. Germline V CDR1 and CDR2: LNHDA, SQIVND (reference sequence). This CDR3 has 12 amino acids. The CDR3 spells CASSPRSGGYTF. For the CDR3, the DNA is TGTGCCAGTAGTCCCCGGTCCGGTGGCTACACCTTC.

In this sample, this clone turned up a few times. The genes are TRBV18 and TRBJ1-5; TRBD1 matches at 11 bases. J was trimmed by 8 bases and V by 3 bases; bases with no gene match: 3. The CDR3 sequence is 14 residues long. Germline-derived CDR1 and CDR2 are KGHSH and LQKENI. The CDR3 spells CASSPGQGAKPQHF. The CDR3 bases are TGTGCCAGCTCACCCGGACAGGGGGCGAAGCCCCAGCATTTT.

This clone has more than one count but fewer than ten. CDR3 nucleotide sequence: TGTGCCTGGAGTGTAAGCGAGACGATGAACACTGAAGCTTTCTTT. It codes for CAWSVSETMNTEAFF. The V and J genes are TRBV30 and TRBJ1-1; no clear D. Germline V gene lookup returns CDR1 GTSNPN and CDR2 SVGIG (reference sequence). CDR3 size: 15 residues. The V end lost 0 bases, the J end lost 0 bases, and 11 bases lay between the germline ends.

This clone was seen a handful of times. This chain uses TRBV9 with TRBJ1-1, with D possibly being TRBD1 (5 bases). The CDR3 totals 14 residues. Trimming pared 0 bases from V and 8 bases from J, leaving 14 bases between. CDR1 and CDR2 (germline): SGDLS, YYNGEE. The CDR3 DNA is TGTGCCAGCAGCGTAGCCCCAACCGGGACGGAAGCTTTCTTT. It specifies CASSVAPTGTEAFF.

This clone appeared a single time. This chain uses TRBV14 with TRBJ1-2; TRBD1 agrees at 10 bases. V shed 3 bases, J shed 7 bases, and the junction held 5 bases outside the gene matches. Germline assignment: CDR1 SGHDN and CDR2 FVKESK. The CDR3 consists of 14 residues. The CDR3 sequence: CASSHRDRGSGYTF. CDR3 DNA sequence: TGTGCCAGCAGCCACAGGGACAGGGGCTCTGGCTACACCTTC.

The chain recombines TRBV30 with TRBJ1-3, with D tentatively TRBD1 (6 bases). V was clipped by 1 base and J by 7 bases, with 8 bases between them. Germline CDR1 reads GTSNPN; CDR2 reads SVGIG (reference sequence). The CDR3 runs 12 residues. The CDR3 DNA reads TGTGCCTGGAGTGGAGGGGGGAACACCATATATTTT. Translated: CAWSGGGNTIYF.

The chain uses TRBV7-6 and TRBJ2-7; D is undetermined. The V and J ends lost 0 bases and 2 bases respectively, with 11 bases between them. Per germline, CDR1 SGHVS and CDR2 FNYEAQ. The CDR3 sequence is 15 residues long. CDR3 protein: CASSLALNSPYEQYF. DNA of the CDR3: TGTGCCAGCAGCTTAGCGTTGAACTCCCCCTACGAGCAGTACTTC. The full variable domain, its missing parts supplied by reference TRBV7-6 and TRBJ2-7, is GAGVSQSPRYKVTKRGQDVALRCDPISGHVSLYWYRQALGQGPEFLTYFNYEAQQDKSGLPNDRFSAERPEGSISTLTIQRTEQRDSAMYRCASSLALNSPYEQYFGPGTRLTVT.

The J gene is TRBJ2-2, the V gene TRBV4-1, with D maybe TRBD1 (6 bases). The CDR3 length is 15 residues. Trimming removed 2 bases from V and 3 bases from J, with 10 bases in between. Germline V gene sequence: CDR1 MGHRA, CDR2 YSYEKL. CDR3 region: CASSQPWTDTGELFF. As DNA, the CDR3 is TGCGCCAGCAGCCAACCCTGGACAGACACCGGGGAGCTGTTTTTT.

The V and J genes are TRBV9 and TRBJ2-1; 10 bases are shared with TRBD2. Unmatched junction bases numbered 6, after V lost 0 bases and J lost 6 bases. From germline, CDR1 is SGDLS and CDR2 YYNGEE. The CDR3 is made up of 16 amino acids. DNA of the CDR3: TGTGCCAGCAGCGTAGACTGGCTAGCGGGGGTCAATGAGCAGTTCTTC. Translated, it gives CASSVDWLAGVNEQFF.

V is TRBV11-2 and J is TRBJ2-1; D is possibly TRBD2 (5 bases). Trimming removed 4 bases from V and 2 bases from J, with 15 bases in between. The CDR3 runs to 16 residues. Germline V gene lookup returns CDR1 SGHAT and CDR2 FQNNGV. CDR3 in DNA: TGTGCCAGCAGCTCTACAAGTGGGGAGACCTACAATGAGCAGTTCTTC. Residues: CASSSTSGETYNEQFF.

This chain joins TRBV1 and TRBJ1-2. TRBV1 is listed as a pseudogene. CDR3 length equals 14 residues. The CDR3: CTSSQRSGGGGYTF. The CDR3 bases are TGCACCAGCAGCCAAAGGTCCGGAGGGGGTGGCTACACCTTC.

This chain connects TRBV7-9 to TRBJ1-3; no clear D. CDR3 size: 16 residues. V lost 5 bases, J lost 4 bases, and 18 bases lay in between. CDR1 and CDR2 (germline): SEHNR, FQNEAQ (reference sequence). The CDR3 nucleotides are TGTGCCAGCAGCCCCGATAGGGCCCAGTTAGGAAACACCATATATTTT. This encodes CASSPDRAQLGNTIYF. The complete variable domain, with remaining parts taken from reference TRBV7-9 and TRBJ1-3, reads DTGVSQNPRHKITKRGQNVTFRCDPISEHNRLYWYRQTLGQGPEFLTYFQNEAQLEKSRLLSDRFSAERPKGSFSTLEIQRTEQGDSAMYLCASSPDRAQLGNTIYFGEGSWLTVV.

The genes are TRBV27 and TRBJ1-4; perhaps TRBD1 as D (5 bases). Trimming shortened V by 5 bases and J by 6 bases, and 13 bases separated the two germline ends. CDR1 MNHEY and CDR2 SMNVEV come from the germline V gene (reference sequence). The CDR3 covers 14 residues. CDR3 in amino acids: CASSRDQLYEKLFF. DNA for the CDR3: TGTGCCAGCAGTCGGGACCAGCTATATGAAAAACTGTTTTTT.

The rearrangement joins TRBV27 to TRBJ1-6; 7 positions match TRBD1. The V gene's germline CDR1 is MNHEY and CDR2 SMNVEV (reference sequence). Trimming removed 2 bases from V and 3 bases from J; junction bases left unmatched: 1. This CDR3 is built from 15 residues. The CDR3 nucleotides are TGTGCCAGCAGTTTACGACAGGGCTATAATTCACCCCTCCACTTT. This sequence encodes CASSLRQGYNSPLHF.

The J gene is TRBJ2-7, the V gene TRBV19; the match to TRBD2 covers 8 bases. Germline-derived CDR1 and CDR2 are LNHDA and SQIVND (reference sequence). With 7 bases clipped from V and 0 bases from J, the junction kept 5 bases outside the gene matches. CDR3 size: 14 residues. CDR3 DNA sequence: TGTGCCAGTAAACGAGGGACTAGCTCCTACGAGCAGTACTTC. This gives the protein CASKRGTSSYEQYF.

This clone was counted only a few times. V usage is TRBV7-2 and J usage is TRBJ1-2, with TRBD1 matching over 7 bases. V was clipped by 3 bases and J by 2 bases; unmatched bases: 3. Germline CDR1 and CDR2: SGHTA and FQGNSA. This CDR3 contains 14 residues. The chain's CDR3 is CASSFQDRNYGYTF. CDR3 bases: TGTGCCAGCAGCTTCCAGGACAGGAACTATGGCTACACCTTC.

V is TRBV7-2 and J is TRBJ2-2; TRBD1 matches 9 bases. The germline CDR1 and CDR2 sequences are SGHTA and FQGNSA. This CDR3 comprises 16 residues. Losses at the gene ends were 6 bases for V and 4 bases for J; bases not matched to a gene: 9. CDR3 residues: CASRSRDRVITGELFF. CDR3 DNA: TGTGCCAGCAGGTCCCGGGACAGGGTAATCACCGGGGAGCTGTTTTTT.

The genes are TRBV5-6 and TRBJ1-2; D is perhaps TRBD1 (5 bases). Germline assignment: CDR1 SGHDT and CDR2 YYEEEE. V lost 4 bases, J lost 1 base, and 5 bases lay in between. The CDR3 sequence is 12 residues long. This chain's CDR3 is CASSTGNYGYTF. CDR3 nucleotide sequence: TGTGCCAGCAGCACAGGTAACTATGGCTACACCTTC.

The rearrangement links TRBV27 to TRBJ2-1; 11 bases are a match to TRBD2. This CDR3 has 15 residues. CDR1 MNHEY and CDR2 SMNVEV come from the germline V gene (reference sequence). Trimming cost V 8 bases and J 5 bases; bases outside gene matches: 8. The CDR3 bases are TGTGCCAGCCTAAACCGACTAGCGGGGAACAATGAGCAGTTCTTC. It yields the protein CASLNRLAGNNEQFF.

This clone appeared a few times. CDR3 bases: TGTGCCAGCAGTTTGTTCCCAGGCACCCTGGCCCCCCACACAGATACGCAGTATTTT. Its protein is CASSLFPGTLAPHTDTQYF. The chain employs TRBV28 and TRBJ2-3, with unresolved D. This CDR3 has 19 residues. Germline CDR1 MDHEN, CDR2 SYDVKM. V was trimmed by 3 bases and J by 2 bases, leaving 24 bases between them.

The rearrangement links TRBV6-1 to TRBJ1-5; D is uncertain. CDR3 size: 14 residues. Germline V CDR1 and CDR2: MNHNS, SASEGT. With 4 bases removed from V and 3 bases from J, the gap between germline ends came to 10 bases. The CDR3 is CASSGWQPNQPQHF. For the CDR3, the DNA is TGTGCCAGCAGTGGGTGGCAGCCCAATCAGCCCCAGCATTTT.

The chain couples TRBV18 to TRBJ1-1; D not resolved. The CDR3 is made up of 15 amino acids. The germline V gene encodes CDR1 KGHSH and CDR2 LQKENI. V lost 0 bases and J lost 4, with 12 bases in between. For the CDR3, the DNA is TGTGCCAGCTCACCACCTAGGACGGTACCCACTGAAGCTTTCTTT. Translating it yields CASSPPRTVPTEAFF.

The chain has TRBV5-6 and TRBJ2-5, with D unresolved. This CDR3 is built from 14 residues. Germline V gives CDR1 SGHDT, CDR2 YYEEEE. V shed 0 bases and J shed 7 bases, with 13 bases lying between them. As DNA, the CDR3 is TGTGCCAGCAGCTTGGACCCAGCCCCCGGGACCCAGTACTTC. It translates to CASSLDPAPGTQYF.